Included here is one T cell receptor (beta chain) sequence, with context. The table came from immunoSEQ multiplex PCR; TCRdb's copy has only in-frame clones and leaves some out. The sample yields hundreds of thousands of clones, roughly 87% seen once. This sample is part of a study of blood T cell repertoires in COVID-19. The CDR3 totals 16 residues. Germline V CDR1 and CDR2: SGHTA, FQGNSA. With 1 base clipped from V and 0 bases from J, the junction kept 3 bases outside the gene matches. The chain is built from TRBV7-2 and TRBJ1-1; 9 bases map to TRBD1. The clonotype comes from a woman aged 40-49 years who had recovered from COVID-19. The specimen sequenced was PBMCs or T cells enriched from blood (not recorded which). The CDR3 spells CASSLGDRVLNTEAFF. The CDR3 DNA reads TGTGCCAGCAGCTTAGGGGACAGGGTTTTGAACACTGAAGCTTTCTTT.